This T cell receptor (beta chain) appears in the sequencing data of a study of Ad26.COV2.S vaccination and SARS-CoV-2 variants. Study as a whole: Ad26.COV2.S was injected intramuscularly once or twice, 56 days apart. Study observations and caveats: Once vaccination had occurred, spike-specific CD8+ and CD4+ T cell responses reportedly showed substantial breadth.

The V gene lost 5 bases and the J gene lost 4 bases, with 15 bases spanning the gap. Germline V lookup: CDR1 MNHEY, CDR2 SVGAGI. There are 14 residues in the CDR3. The sample's treatment: around 19 received Ad26.COV2.S at low or high dose, single or two shots; 5 received placebo; per-sample allocation not given. Sampling took place 63 days after the first vaccine or placebo injection. Boston supplied an adult donor aged 18-55 years. Sequencing used immunoSEQ multiplex PCR; TCRdb keeps in-frame clones, though not all of them. The sample lists 450,000 to 550,000 clones; 85% to 90% were seen once. The sample holds one count of this clone. No antigen is known for it.

The rearrangement links TRBV6-5 to TRBJ2-7; no reliable D call. The sample consisted of peripheral blood, taken in a trial of Ad26.COV2.S vaccine versus placebo. The clonotype was recovered from a person aged 18-65 years who received the Ad26.COV2.S COVID-19 vaccine or a placebo. The CDR3 bases are TGTGCCAGCAGTCCGACACCCTCAGATTACGAGCAGTACTTC. Residues: CASSPTPSDYEQYF.